This T cell receptor beta chain is from a study of blood T cells in healthy people across ages. As for the study in general: Template switching caught about one barcoded beta molecule for each two T cells. The study's findings and limits: A roughly linear age-dependent decrease characterized TCR beta diversity per million T cells. Comparison with aged donors showed that long-lived donors had more naive CD4+ cells and higher diversity.

Notes on this clonotype: Its matching antigen is unknown.

A second PCR, run for roughly 6 to 11 cycles, used a sample-barcoded 5' primer plus a J-beta primer mix. TCRdb reprocessed the 5' RACE reads with MiXCR, giving one entry per CDR3 protein. The sample includes 1,100,000 or so distinct CDR3 sequences, 40% to 50% of them seen just once. The V end was cut by 2 bases, the J end by 3 bases, with 13 bases between. Germline values: CDR1 SGHAT, CDR2 FQNNGV. The CDR3 is 15 residues long. Each sample gave at least 6.5 million isolated PBMCs. Material for sequencing was blood. This sequence originates from a woman aged 60-75 years in good health. The chain combines TRBV11-2 with TRBJ1-1, with no clear D. CDR3 in amino acids: CASSLSGQIYTEAFF. CDR3 bases: TGTGCCAGCAGCTTATCCGGTCAGATCTACACTGAAGCTTTCTTT.